This TCR beta chain is drawn from a study of blood T cell repertoires in COVID-19. Study at large: PBMCs, B-cell-depleted T cells, or T cells were the source of the cDNA or gDNA that made up the material.

Assay used: immunoSEQ multiplex PCR; TCRdb lists only in-frame clones, some missing. This sample has approximately 250,000 clones; about nine tenths occur once, and the top ten carry 0.95% to 1.5%. CDR1 LNHDA and CDR2 SQIVND come from the germline V gene (reference sequence). The CDR3 runs to 15 residues. V was clipped by 0 bases and J by 1 base, with 10 bases between them. This clonotype was sampled from a woman in her forties with acute COVID-19. The genes are TRBV19 and TRBJ2-7; possible D gene TRBD2, 5 bases. The specimen was PBMCs or T cells enriched from blood (not recorded which). This chain's CDR3 is CASSIDLDLSYEQYF. CDR3 sequence (DNA): TGTGCCAGTAGTATAGATCTGGACTTATCCTACGAGCAGTACTTC.